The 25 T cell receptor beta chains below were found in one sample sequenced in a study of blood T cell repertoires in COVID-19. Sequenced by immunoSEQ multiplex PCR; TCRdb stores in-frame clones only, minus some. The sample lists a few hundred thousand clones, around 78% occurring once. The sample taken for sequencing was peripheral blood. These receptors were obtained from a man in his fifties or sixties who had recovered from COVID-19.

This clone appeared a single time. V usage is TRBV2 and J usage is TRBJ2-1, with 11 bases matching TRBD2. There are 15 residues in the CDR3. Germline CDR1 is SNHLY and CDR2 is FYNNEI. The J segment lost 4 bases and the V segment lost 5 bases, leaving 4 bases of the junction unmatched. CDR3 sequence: CASSPTSGGYNEQFF. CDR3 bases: TGTGCCAGCAGTCCTACTAGCGGGGGATACAATGAGCAGTTCTTC.

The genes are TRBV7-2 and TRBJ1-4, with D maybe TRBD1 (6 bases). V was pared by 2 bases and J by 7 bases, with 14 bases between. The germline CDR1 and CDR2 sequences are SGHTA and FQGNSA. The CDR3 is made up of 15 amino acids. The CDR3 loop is CASSLTRGAGEKLFF. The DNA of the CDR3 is TGTGCCAGCAGCTTAACGCGGGGGGCCGGTGAAAAACTGTTTTTT.

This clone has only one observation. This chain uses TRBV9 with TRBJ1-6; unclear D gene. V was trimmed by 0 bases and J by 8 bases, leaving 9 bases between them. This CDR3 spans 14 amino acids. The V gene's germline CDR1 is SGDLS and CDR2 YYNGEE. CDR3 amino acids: CASSVDSIDSPLHF. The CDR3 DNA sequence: TGTGCCAGCAGCGTAGACTCGATCGATTCACCCCTCCACTTT.

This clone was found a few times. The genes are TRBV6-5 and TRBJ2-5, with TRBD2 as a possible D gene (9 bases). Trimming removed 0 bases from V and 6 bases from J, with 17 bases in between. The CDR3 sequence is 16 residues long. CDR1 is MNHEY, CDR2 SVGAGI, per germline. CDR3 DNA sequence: TGTGCCAGCAGTTACTCGGCTAGCGGGGACAGGCAGACCCAGTACTTC. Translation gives CASSYSASGDRQTQYF.

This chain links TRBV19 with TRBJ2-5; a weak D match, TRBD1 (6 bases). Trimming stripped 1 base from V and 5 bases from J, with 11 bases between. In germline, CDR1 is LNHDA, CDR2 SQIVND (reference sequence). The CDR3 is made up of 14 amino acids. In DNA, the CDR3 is TGTGCCAGTAGTATAGCTTGGGGGCTCGAGACCCAGTACTTC. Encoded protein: CASSIAWGLETQYF. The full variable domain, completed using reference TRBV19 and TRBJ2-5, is DGGITQSPKYLFRKEGQNVTLSCEQNLNHDAMYWYRQDPGQGLRLIYYSQIVNDFQKGDIAEGYSVSREKKESFPLTVTSAQKNPTAFYLCASSIAWGLETQYFGPGTRLLVL.

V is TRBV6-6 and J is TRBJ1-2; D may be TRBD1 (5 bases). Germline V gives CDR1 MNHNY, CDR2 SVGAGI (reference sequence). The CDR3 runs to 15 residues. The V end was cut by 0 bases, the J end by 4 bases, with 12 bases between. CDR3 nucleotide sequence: TGTGCCAGCAGTTACTCTTTTTCAGGGCTCTATGGCTACACCTTC. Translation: CASSYSFSGLYGYTF.

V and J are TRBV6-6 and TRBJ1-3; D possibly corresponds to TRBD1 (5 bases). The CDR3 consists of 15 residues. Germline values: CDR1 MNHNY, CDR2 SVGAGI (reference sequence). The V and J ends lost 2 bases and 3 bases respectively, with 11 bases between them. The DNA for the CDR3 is TGTGCCAGCAGTTACAGTCCAGGGTTTGGAAACACCATATATTTT. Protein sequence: CASSYSPGFGNTIYF.

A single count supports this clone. CDR3 nucleotide sequence: TGTGCCAGTACCCTTTCCCGGACAGGGAGGTTCGGTGGCTACACCTTC. Its translation is CASTLSRTGRFGGYTF. This chain links TRBV19 with TRBJ1-2; 8 bases are shared with TRBD1. V dropped 7 bases and J dropped 7; count of bases not matched to a gene: 17. Germline assignment: CDR1 LNHDA and CDR2 SQIVND (reference sequence). The CDR3 has 16 residues. Based on the CDR3 plus reference TRBV19 and TRBJ1-2, the full variable domain is DGGITQSPKYLFRKEGQNVTLSCEQNLNHDAMYWYRQDPGQGLRLIYYSQIVNDFQKGDIAEGYSVSREKKESFPLTVTSAQKNPTAFYLCASTLSRTGRFGGYTFGSGTRLTVV.

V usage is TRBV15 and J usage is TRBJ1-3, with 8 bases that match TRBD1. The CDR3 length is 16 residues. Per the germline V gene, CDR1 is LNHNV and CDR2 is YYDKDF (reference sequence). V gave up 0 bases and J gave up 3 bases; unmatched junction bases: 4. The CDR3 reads CATSRDQGANGNTIYF. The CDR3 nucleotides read TGTGCCACCAGCAGAGATCAGGGGGCTAATGGAAACACCATATATTTT.

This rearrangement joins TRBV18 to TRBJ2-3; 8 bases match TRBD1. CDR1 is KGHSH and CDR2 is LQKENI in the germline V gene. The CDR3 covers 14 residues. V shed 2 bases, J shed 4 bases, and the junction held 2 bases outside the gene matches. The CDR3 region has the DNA TGTGCCAGCTCACCAACGACAGGGGCAGATACGCAGTATTTT. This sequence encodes CASSPTTGADTQYF.

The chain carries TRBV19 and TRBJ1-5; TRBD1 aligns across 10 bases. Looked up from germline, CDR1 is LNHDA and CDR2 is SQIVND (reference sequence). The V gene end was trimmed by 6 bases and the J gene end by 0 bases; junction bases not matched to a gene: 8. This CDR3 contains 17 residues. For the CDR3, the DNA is TGTGCCAGTAGGACGACAGGGGGCGGCAGTAGCAATCAGCCCCAGCATTTT. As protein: CASRTTGGGSSNQPQHF.

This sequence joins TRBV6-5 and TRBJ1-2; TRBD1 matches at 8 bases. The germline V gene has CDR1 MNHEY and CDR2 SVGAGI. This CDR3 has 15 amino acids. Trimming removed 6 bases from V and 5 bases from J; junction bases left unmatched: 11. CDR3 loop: CASRGGTGQIYGYTF. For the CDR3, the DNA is TGTGCCAGCAGGGGGGGGACAGGACAAATTTATGGCTACACCTTC.

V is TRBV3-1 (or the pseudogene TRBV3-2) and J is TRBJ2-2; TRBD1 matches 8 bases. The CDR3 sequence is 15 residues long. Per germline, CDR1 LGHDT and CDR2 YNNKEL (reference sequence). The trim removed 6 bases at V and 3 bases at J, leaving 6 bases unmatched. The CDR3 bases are TGTGCCAGCAGATTCGGACAGGGCCACACCGGGGAGCTGTTTTTT. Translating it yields CASRFGQGHTGELFF.

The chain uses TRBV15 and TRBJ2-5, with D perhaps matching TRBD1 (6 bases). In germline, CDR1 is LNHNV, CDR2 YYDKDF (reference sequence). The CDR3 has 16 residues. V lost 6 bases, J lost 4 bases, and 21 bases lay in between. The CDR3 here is CATSDAARGRPETQYF. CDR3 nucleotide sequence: TGTGCCACCAGTGATGCCGCCAGGGGACGTCCAGAGACCCAGTACTTC.

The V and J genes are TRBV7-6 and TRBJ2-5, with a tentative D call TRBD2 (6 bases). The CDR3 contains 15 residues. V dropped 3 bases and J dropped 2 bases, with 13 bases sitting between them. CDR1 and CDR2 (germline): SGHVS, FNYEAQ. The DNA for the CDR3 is TGTGCCAGCAGCTTCGGGACTGGACGTCAAGAGACCCAGTACTTC. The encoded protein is CASSFGTGRQETQYF.

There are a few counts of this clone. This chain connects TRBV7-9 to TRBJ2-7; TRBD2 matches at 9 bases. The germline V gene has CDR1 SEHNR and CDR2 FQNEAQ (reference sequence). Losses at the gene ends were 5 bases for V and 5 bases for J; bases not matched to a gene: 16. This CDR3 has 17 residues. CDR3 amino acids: CASSKDLTFGTSNEQYF. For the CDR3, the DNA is TGTGCCAGCAGCAAAGACCTCACTTTCGGGACTAGCAACGAGCAGTACTTC.

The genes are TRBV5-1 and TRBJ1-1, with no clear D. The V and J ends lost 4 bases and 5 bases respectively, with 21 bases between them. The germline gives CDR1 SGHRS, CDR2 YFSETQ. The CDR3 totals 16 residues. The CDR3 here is CASSPGTVPGLTEAFF. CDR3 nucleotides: TGCGCCAGCAGCCCAGGAACGGTTCCGGGGTTAACTGAAGCTTTCTTT.

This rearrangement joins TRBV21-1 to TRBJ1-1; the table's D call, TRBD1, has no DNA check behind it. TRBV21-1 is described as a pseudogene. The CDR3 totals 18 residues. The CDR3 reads CASSELPGHWIWVTEAFF. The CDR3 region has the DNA TGTGCCAGCAGTGAACTACCGGGACATTGGATTTGGGTCACTGAAGCTTTCTTT.

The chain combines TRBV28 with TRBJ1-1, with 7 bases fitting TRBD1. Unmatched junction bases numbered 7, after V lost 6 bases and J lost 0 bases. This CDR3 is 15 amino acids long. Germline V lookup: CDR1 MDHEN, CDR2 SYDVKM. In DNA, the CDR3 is TGTGCCAGCAGAAGACGGGACAGCATGAACACTGAAGCTTTCTTT. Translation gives CASRRRDSMNTEAFF.

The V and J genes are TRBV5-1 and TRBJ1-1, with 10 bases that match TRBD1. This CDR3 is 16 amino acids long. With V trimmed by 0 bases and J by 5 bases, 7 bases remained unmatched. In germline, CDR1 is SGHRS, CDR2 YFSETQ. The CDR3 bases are TGCGCCAGCAGCTTGGCCTTGGGACAGGGGCGAACTGAAGCTTTCTTT. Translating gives CASSLALGQGRTEAFF.

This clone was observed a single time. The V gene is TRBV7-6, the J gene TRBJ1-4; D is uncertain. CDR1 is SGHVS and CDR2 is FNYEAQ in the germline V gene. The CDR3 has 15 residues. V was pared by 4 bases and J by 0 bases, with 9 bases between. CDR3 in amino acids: CASSSNTATNEKLFF. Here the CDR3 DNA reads TGTGCCAGCAGCTCCAACACCGCAACTAATGAAAAACTGTTTTTT.

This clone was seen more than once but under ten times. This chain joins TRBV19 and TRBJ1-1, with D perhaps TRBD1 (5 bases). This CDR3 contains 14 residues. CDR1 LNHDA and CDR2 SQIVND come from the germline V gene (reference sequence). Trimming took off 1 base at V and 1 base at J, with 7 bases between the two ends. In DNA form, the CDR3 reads TGTGCCAGTAGTATAGGGACAAGGAACACTGAAGCTTTCTTT. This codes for CASSIGTRNTEAFF. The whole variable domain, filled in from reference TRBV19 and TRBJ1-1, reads DGGITQSPKYLFRKEGQNVTLSCEQNLNHDAMYWYRQDPGQGLRLIYYSQIVNDFQKGDIAEGYSVSREKKESFPLTVTSAQKNPTAFYLCASSIGTRNTEAFFGQGTRLTVV.

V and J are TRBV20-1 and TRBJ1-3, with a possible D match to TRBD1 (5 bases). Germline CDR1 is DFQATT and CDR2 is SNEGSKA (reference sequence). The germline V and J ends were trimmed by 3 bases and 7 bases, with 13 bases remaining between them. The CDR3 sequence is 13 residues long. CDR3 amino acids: CSASQGSRNTIYF. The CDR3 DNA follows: TGCAGTGCTAGTCAGGGTTCGCGGAACACCATATATTTT.

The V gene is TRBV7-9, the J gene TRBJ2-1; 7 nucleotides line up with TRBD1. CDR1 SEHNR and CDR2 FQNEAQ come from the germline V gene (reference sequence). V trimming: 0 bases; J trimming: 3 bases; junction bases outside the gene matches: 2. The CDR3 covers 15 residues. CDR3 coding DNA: TGTGCCAGCAGCTTAGCACAGGGGATCTACAATGAGCAGTTCTTC. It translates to CASSLAQGIYNEQFF.

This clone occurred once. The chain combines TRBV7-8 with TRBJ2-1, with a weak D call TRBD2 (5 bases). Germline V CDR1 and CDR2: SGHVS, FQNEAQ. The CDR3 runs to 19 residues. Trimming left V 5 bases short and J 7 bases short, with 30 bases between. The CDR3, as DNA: TGTGCCAGCAGCCCCCACCGAGGGTCTGGACCAAGGTCTTTTAATGAGCAGTTCTTC. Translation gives CASSPHRGSGPRSFNEQFF. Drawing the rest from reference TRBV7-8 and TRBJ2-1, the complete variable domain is GAGVSQSPRYKVAKRGQDVALRCDPISGHVSLFWYQQALGQGPEFLTYFQNEAQLDKSGLPSDRFFAERPEGSVSTLKIQRTQQEDSAVYLCASSPHRGSGPRSFNEQFFGPGTRLTVL.